The source of this T cell receptor beta chain is a study of blood T cell repertoires in COVID-19 (TCRdb year 2020). In the study overall: Collaborator samples came from the United States, Italy and Spain and covered acute and convalescent phases of COVID-19. The repertoires were released in a freely available public database intended as a resource for research on the immune response to SARS-CoV-2. The material from the prospective study consisted of cDNA or gDNA derived from T cells, B-cell-depleted T cells, or PBMCs. Deeply sampled blood TCRbeta repertoires from subjects exposed to, actively infected with, or recovered from COVID-19 were included in the dataset. A de-identified subject ID, COVID-19 status, age in years and sex were almost always included in the sample metadata. Where available, HLA class I and class II types were obtained from metadata supplied by the sample provider rather than from assay-based typing. The samples were drawn from two sources: the first 160 participants of the ongoing ImmuneRACE study, and about 1,300 subjects contributed by 6 global collaborators.

Study-level results and caveats: How much clinical and demographic metadata was included differed by source and by participant, and the metadata was provided uncurated.

Worth noting for this clone: This receptor's antigen is unknown. Base qualities are not provided; no much larger clone lies one nucleotide away.

There are 15 amino acids in the CDR3, from cysteine to phenylalanine inclusive. CDR3 DNA is the only sequence kept; it has 45 bases, read in frame from the first base. According to the germline V gene, CDR1 reads SGHTS and CDR2 reads YDEGEE. The junction shows trimming of 5 bases on V and 4 bases on J, plus 19 bases between the germline ends. TCRbeta CDR3 regions were amplified from genomic DNA using the immunoSEQ Assay, a bias-controlled multiplex PCR. The paper's data handling went like this. Within the assay, amplification of reference gene primers was used to estimate how many nucleated cells each sample contained. Sequence reads were collapsed and filtered to measure the absolute abundance of every unique TCRbeta CDR3 rearrangement. For each sample, productive Simpson clonality was calculated by taking the square root of Simpson's diversity index across productive rearrangements. The clones in this table, taken by TCRdb from immuneACCESS, are in-frame only. Not every clone is retained; where verified, under half of the shortfall comes from an unresolved V gene, and the cause of the rest is unknown. For V, J and clone size, that table is used; D and trimming come from the DNA. This sample holds fewer than 350,000 clones; under 90% were observed only once. 4.5% to 5.5% of the sample rests with the top ten.

Enrolling through a virtual design, the prospective study's participants ranged in age from roughly 18 to 90 years and lived across some 23 United States geographic areas. In the prospective study, participants were assigned to cohorts based on the clinical history participants reported in a screening survey and a study questionnaire. For ImmuneRACE Cohort 3, a participant was defined as recovered based on two consecutive negative NP/OP PCR tests, clearance by a healthcare professional, or resolution of symptoms. Each participant in the prospective study had whole blood, serum and a nasopharyngeal or oropharyngeal swab collected by mobile phlebotomists. Additional blood draws and questionnaires over an approximately two-month period could optionally be provided by prospective study participants. Before DNA extraction, blood samples from the prospective study were shipped at room temperature or frozen.

The rearrangement joined TRBV5-8 to TRBJ2-7, with TRBD1 as a weak D call on 6 bases. This TCR was recovered from a man aged 55 to 70 who had recovered from COVID-19. The source material was PBMCs or T cells enriched from blood (not recorded which). CDR3 loop: CASRRTVQASYEQYF. The DNA sequence is TGTGCCAGCAGGCGGACAGTCCAAGCTTCTTACGAGCAGTACTTC.